The present entry profiles one TCR beta chain with its context. Sequencing was performed with immunoSEQ multiplex PCR; in TCRdb, only in-frame clones are kept and a portion is missing. Of 80,000 to 100,000 clones in the sample, approximately 94% are singletons; the top ten hold about 0.18%. The data are from a study of OX40 agonist ivuxolimab in advanced cancers. On the study more broadly: The patients received ivuxolimab by intravenous route every 2 weeks at 0.01 to 10 mg/kg. Patients in dose escalation had liver, melanoma, kidney or head and neck cancers.

The CDR3 runs 15 residues. With 4 bases clipped from V and 2 bases from J, the junction kept 8 bases outside the gene matches. CDR1 and CDR2 from the germline V gene are SGHTS and YDEGEE. V usage is TRBV5-8 and J usage is TRBJ2-5; 7 bases align to TRBD1. This receptor was identified in an adult with an advanced solid tumor such as melanoma, head and neck, liver or kidney cancer. The starting material was CD4+ or CD8+ T cells sorted from blood, obtained in a trial of the OX40 agonist ivuxolimab. CDR3 sequence: CASSPPQGWQETQYF. The CDR3 DNA sequence: TGTGCCAGCAGCCCGCCACAGGGGTGGCAAGAGACCCAGTACTTC.